A single count supports the clone carrying this TCR beta chain. This specimen belongs to a study of control samples from healthy donors and cancer patients. This CDR3 spans 15 amino acids. CDR1 MNHEY and CDR2 SVGAGI come from the germline V gene. V shed 2 bases, J shed 4 bases, and the junction held 7 bases outside the gene matches. Assay used: immunoSEQ multiplex PCR; TCRdb lists only in-frame clones, some missing. Counted here are around 110,000 clones, over 90% occurring once; the ten biggest clones make up around 2.5%. The source is a man between 25 and 39 years old in good health. The V and J genes are TRBV6-5 and TRBJ1-2; 7 bases line up with TRBD1. The sample taken for sequencing was blood. This chain's CDR3 is CASSYTGTASYGYTF. The CDR3 coding sequence is TGTGCCAGCAGTTACACCGGGACAGCGAGCTATGGCTACACCTTC.